The rows below give T cell receptor beta chains drawn from one sample of a study of CD8 T cells in Susac syndrome. TCRdb recomputed calls from the immunoSEQ multiplex PCR reads with MiXCR, one row per CDR3 protein. The table records under 80,000 distinct CDR3 sequences, approximately 94% of them present only once. The sequenced material came from CD4+ T cells from PBMCs. Every receptor here comes from a human donor with Susac syndrome. Both conserved end residues are part of each CDR3. D genes are given only for firm matches. Only some rows state a clone size, as once, few, many or a class for expanded clones.

>TRBD1|few|TRBJ2-6|TRBV7-2
TGTGCCAGCAGCCCGACAGGGGGCGGGGCCAACGTCCTGACTTTC
CASSPTGGGANVLTF
>TRBD1|-|TRBJ1-2|TRBV29-1
TGCAGCGCCCAGGGGGACAGAGTAGATGGCTACACCTTC
CSAQGDRVDGYTF
>-|-|TRBJ1-5|TRBV2
TGTGCCAGCGGCGGGGAGAGTCAGCCCCAGCATTTT
CASGGESQPQHF
>TRBD2|-|TRBJ2-7|TRBV6-1
TGTGCCAGCAGTGTAGGGGCAGGGAGGGCCTACGAGCAGTACTTC
CASSVGAGRAYEQYF
>-|-|TRBJ1-5|TRBV3-1
TGTGCCAGCAGCCAAGTCCCAATGCAGCCCCAGCATTTT
CASSQVPMQPQHF
>-|-|TRBJ1-6|TRBV5-1
TGCGCCAGCAGCTTGTCTACGGTCTATAATTCACCCCTCCACTTT
CASSLSTVYNSPLHF
>TRBD1|-|TRBJ2-7|TRBV18
TGTGCCAGCTCCGGACAGGCCTACGAGCAGTACTTC
CASSGQAYEQYF
>-|-|TRBJ1-3|TRBV30
TGTGCCTGGAGTGATATCAACACCATATATTTT
CAWSDINTIYF
>TRBD2|-|TRBJ2-2|TRBV20-1
TGCAGTGCCGGGGGGAGTAGCGGAATCACCGGGGAGCTGTTTTTT
CSAGGSSGITGELFF
>-|-|TRBJ2-7|TRBV10-3
TGTGCCACCGCCTTAAGCGGGCGACCCTACGAGCAGTACTTC
CATALSGRPYEQYF
>-|-|TRBJ2-7|TRBV18
TGTGCCAGCTCACCGGCATCTATCGGCTACGAGCAGTACTTC
CASSPASIGYEQYF
>-|-|TRBJ2-4|TRBV7-9
TGTGCCAGCAGCTTAGCGCGAGACATTCAGTACTTC
CASSLARDIQYF